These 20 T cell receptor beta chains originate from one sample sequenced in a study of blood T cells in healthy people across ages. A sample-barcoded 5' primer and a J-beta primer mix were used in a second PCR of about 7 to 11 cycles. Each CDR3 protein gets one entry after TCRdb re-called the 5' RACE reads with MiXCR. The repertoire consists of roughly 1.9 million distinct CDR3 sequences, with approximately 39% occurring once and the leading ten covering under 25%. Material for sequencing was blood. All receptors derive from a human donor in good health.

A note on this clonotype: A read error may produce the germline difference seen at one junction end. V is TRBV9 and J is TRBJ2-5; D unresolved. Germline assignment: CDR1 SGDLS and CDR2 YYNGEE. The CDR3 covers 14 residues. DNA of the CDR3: TGTGCCGGCAGCATAGAAGGACGGCAAGAGACCCAGTACTTC. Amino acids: CAGSIEGRQETQYF. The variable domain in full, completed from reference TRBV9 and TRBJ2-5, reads DSGVTQTPKHLITATGQRVTLRCSPRSGDLSVYWYQQSLDQGLQFLIQYYNGEERAKGNILERFSAQQFPDLHSELNLSSLELGDSALYFCAGSIEGRQETQYFGPGTRLLVL.

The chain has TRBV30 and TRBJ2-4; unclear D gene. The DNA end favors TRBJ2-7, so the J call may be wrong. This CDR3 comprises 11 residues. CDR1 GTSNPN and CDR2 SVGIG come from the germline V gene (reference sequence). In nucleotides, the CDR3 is TGTGCCTGGAGTGGGGGTTACGAGCAGTACTTC. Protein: CAWSGGYEQYF.

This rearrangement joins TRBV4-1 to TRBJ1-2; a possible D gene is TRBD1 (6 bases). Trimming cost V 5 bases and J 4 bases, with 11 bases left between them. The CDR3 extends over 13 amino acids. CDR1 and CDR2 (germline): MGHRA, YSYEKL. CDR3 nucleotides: TGCGCCAGCAGCACCCAGGGGTGCTATGGCTACACCTTC. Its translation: CASSTQGCYGYTF.

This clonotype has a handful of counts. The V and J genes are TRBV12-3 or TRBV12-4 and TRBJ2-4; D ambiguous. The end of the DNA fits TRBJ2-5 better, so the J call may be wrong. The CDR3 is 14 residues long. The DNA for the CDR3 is TGTGCCAGCAGTTTATTGGTTTCCCAAGAGACCCAGTACTTC. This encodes CASSLLVSQETQYF.

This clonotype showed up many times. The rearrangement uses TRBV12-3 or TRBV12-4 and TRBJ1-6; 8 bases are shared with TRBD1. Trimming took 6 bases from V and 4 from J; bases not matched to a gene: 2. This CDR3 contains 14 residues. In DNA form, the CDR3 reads TGTGCCAGCAGCCGACAGGGGTATAATTCACCCCTCCACTTT. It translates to CASSRQGYNSPLHF.

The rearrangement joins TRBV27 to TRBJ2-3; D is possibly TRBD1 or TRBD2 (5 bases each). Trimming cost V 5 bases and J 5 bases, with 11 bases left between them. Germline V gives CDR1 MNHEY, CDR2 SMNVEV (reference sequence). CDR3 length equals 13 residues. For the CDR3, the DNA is TGTGCCAGCAGTGTTATGGGGGAAGATACGCAGTATTTT. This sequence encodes CASSVMGEDTQYF.

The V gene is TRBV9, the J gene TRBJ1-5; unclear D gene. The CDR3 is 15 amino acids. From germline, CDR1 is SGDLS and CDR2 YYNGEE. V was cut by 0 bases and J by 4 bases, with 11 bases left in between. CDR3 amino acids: CASSVEGYENQPQHF. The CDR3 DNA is TGTGCCAGCAGCGTAGAAGGGTATGAGAATCAGCCCCAGCATTTT.

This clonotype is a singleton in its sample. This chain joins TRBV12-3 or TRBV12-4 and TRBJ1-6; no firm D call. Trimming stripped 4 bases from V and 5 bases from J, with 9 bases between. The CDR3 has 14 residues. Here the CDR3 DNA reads TGTGCCAGCAGTTGGGCGGCGGATAATTCACCCCTCCACTTT. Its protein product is CASSWAADNSPLHF.

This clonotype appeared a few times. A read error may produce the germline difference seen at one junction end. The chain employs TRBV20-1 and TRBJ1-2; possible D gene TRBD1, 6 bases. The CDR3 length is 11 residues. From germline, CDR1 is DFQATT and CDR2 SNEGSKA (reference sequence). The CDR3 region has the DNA TGCTGTGCCGCCGGGACACATGGCTACACCTTC. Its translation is CCAAGTHGYTF.

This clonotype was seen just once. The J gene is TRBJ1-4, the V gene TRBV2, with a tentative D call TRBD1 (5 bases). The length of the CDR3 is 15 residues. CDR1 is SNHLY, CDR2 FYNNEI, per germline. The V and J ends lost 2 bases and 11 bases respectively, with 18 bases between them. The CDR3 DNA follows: TGTGCCAGCAGTGAAAGCAGCATTCCAGGGAGTAAACTGTTTTTT. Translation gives CASSESSIPGSKLFF.

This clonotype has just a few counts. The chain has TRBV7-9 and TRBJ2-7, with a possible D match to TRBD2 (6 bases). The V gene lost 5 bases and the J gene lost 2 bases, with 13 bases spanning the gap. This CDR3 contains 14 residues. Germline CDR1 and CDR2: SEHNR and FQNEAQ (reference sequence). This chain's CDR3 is CASSTKSGAYEQYF. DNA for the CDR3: TGTGCCAGCAGCACCAAGTCGGGGGCCTACGAGCAGTACTTC.

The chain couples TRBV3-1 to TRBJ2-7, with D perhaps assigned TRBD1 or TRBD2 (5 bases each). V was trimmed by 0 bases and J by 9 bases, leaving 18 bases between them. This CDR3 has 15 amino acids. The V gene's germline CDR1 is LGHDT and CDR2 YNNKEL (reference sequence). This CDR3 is CASSQELTRDVRQYF. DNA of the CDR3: TGTGCCAGCAGCCAAGAGCTAACCAGGGACGTGAGGCAGTACTTC.

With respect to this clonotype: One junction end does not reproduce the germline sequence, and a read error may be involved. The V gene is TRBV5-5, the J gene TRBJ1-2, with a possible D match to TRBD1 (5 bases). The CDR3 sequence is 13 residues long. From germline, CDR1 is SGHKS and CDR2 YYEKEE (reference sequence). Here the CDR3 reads CASSLGGDYGYIF. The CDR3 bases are TGTGCCAGCAGCTTGGGGGGGGACTATGGCTACATCTTC.

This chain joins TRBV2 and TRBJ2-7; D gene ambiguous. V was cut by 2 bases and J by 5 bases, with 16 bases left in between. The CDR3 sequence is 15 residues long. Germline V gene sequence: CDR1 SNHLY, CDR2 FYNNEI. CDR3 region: CASSERWTLDHEQYF. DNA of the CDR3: TGTGCCAGCAGTGAAAGATGGACCCTAGACCACGAGCAGTACTTC.

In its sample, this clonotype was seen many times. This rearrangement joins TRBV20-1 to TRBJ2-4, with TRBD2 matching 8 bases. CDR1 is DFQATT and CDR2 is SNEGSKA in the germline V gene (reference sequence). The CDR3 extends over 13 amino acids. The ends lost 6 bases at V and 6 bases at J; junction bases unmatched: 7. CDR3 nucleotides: TGCAGTGCCGCGAGCGGGAGCTCAAACATTCAGTACTTC. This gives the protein CSAASGSSNIQYF.

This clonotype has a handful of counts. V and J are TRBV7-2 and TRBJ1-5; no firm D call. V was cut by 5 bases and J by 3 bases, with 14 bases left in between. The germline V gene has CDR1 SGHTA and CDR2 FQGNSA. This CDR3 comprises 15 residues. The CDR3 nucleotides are TGTGCCAGCAGCCCTAGGGCAGAGACCAATCAGCCCCAGCATTTT. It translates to CASSPRAETNQPQHF.

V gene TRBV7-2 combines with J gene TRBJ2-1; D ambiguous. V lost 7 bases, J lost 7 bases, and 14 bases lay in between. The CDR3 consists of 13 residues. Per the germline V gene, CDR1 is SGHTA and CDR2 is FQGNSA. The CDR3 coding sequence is TGTGCCAGCACCTCCTACTCTGTGAATGAGCAGTTCTTC. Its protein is CASTSYSVNEQFF.

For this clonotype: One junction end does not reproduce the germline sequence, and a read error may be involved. The chain's CDR3 is CASSPRGRASNEQYF. The CDR3 nucleotides are TGTGCCAGCAGCCCCCGGGGACGGGCCTCCAACGAGCAGTACTTC. V usage is TRBV7-6 and J usage is TRBJ2-7, with D perhaps given as TRBD1 or TRBD2 (5 bases each). Germline values: CDR1 SGHVS, CDR2 FNYEAQ. The length of the CDR3 is 15 residues.

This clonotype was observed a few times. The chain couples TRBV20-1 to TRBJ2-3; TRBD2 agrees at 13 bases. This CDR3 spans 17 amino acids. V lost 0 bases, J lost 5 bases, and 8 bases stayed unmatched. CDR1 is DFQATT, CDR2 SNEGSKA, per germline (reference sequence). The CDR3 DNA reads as TGCAGTGCTAGAGATTTTATACTAGCGGGGGGGGTAGATACGCAGTATTTT. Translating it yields CSARDFILAGGVDTQYF.

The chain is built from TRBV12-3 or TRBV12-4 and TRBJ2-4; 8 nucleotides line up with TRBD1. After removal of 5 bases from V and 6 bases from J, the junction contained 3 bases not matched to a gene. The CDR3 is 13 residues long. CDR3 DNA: TGTGCCAGCAGTATTGACAGGGGAAACATTCAGTACTTC. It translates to CASSIDRGNIQYF.